A single sample gave rise to the 21 T cell receptor beta chains below, sequenced in a study of shared clonotypes between healthy human individuals. The table came from immunoSEQ multiplex PCR; TCRdb's copy has only in-frame clones and leaves some out. The sample lists 550,000 to 750,000 clones; around 95% were seen once. CD45RO-negative cells were positively selected for CCR7, leaving out terminally differentiated effector memory CD45RA+ cells. Material: naive CD8+ T cells sorted from blood. The receptors were sampled from a woman in her twenties or thirties in good health.

The chain's CDR3 is CASSMLAGFTDTQYF. The CDR3, as DNA: TGTGCCAGTAGTATGTTGGCGGGATTCACAGATACGCAGTATTTT. The chain joins TRBV19 to TRBJ2-3, with TRBD2 as a possible D gene (6 bases). The germline V gene encodes CDR1 LNHDA and CDR2 SQIVND (reference sequence). V was shortened by 3 bases and J by 2 bases, with 12 bases between the two germline ends. This CDR3 comprises 15 residues.

The chain is built from TRBV9 and TRBJ1-2; D is perhaps TRBD1 (5 bases). Germline V lookup: CDR1 SGDLS, CDR2 YYNGEE. The CDR3 contains 14 residues. Trimming stripped 0 bases from V and 4 bases from J, with 10 bases between. The CDR3 sequence is CASSVGDSTYGYTF. In nucleotides, the CDR3 is TGTGCCAGCAGCGTAGGAGACAGCACCTATGGCTACACCTTC.

This clone has a single count. V gene TRBV2 combines with J gene TRBJ2-7; 8 nucleotides agree with TRBD1. V shed 10 bases, J shed 3 bases, and the junction held 5 bases outside the gene matches. The CDR3 is 12 amino acids. Per germline, CDR1 SNHLY and CDR2 FYNNEI. The CDR3 loop is CATRDRSYEQYF. The CDR3 bases are TGTGCCACCCGGGACAGGAGCTACGAGCAGTACTTC. Full variable domain (remainder filled in from reference TRBV2 and TRBJ2-7): EPEVTQTPSHQVTQMGQEVILRCVPISNHLYFYWYRQILGQKVEFLVSFYNNEISEKSEIFDDQFSVERPDGSNFTLKIRSTKLEDSAMYFCATRDRSYEQYFGPGTRLTVT.

This chain connects TRBV9 to TRBJ1-1, with D perhaps matching TRBD1 (5 bases). Germline CDR1 SGDLS, CDR2 YYNGEE. The CDR3 covers 15 residues. Trimming removed 3 bases from V and 8 bases from J, with 20 bases in between. The CDR3 region is CASSAYRGASIEAFF. The CDR3 nucleotides read TGTGCCAGCAGCGCCTATAGAGGGGCCTCTATCGAAGCTTTCTTT.

The chain is built from TRBV2 and TRBJ2-7, with 10 nucleotides matching TRBD2. Germline V lookup: CDR1 SNHLY, CDR2 FYNNEI. The junction had 4 bases not matched to a gene; V was cut back by 6 bases and J by 5 bases. The CDR3 sequence is 13 residues long. CDR3 bases: TGTGCCAGCAGACCTACTAGCGGGGACGAGCAGTACTTC. Its protein product is CASRPTSGDEQYF.

This clone appeared a single time. V usage is TRBV27 and J usage is TRBJ2-7, with a tentative D call TRBD2 (5 bases). V was shortened by 3 bases and J by 2 bases, with 11 bases between the two germline ends. CDR1 is MNHEY and CDR2 is SMNVEV in the germline V gene (reference sequence). The CDR3 contains 14 residues. This CDR3 is CASSLSEGAYEQYF. CDR3 coding DNA: TGTGCCAGCAGTTTGAGCGAGGGAGCCTACGAGCAGTACTTC.

This chain links TRBV7-8 with TRBJ2-5, with a tentative D call TRBD1 (7 bases). The CDR3 length is 14 residues. Looked up from germline, CDR1 is SGHVS and CDR2 is FQNEAQ. Deletions cut 2 bases from V and 5 bases from J, with 12 bases between. Written as DNA, the CDR3 is TGTGCCAGCAGCTTATTTTCAGGGGGGGAGACCCAGTACTTC. Its protein product is CASSLFSGGETQYF.

J is TRBJ2-3 and V is TRBV27, with unresolved D. CDR1 and CDR2 (germline): MNHEY, SMNVEV (reference sequence). The CDR3 length is 13 residues. Trimming took 3 bases from V and 4 from J, leaving 8 bases between them. CDR3 region: CASSFFGSDTQYF. In DNA form, the CDR3 reads TGTGCCAGCAGTTTTTTCGGATCAGATACGCAGTATTTT.

The chain links TRBV19 to TRBJ2-1; D not resolved. This CDR3 spans 14 amino acids. CDR1 LNHDA and CDR2 SQIVND come from the germline V gene (reference sequence). V gave up 4 bases and J gave up 0 bases, with 7 bases separating them. The CDR3 sequence is CASSNVGSYNEQFF. In DNA form, the CDR3 reads TGTGCCAGTAGTAATGTCGGCTCCTACAATGAGCAGTTCTTC.

The chain carries TRBV7-6 and TRBJ2-3; D not certain. In germline, CDR1 is SGHVS, CDR2 FNYEAQ. This CDR3 has 17 residues. V lost 1 base to trimming and J lost 1 base, with 15 bases between them. CDR3 nucleotides: TGTGCCAGCAGCTTAGAGGTTTTGGTCAGCGGCACAGATACGCAGTATTTT. Its translation: CASSLEVLVSGTDTQYF.

The V and J genes are TRBV29-1 and TRBJ2-7; D is possibly TRBD1 (6 bases). The CDR3 extends over 12 amino acids. Looked up from germline, CDR1 is SQVTM and CDR2 is ANQGSEA. V was clipped by 1 base and J by 3 bases, with 7 bases between them. The chain's CDR3 is CSVEGTDYEQYF. The CDR3 bases are TGCAGCGTTGAAGGGACAGACTACGAGCAGTACTTC.

This chain joins TRBV6-5 and TRBJ1-1; D perhaps matches TRBD1 (6 bases). The CDR3 is made up of 15 amino acids. V lost 0 bases and J lost 5, with 13 bases in between. Germline assignment: CDR1 MNHEY and CDR2 SVGAGI. The CDR3 DNA follows: TGTGCCAGCAGTTACTCGCCTAGGGGGGCGACTGAAGCTTTCTTT. Amino acid sequence: CASSYSPRGATEAFF.

The CDR3 DNA follows: TGTGCCTGGAGTGGTCGGGGCGGGTTGGGCGAGCAGTACTTC. Protein sequence: CAWSGRGGLGEQYF. The J gene is TRBJ2-7, the V gene TRBV30; either TRBD1 or TRBD2 may supply D (5 bases each). Germline V gene lookup returns CDR1 GTSNPN and CDR2 SVGIG (reference sequence). The V end lost 1 base, the J end lost 6 bases, and 16 bases lay between the germline ends. This CDR3 has 14 amino acids.

V and J are TRBV7-6 and TRBJ2-7, with no clear D. The CDR3 contains 12 residues. Germline V gene sequence: CDR1 SGHVS, CDR2 FNYEAQ. Trimming stripped 4 bases from V and 3 bases from J, with 7 bases between. The CDR3: CASSSLGYEQYF. CDR3 sequence (DNA): TGTGCCAGCAGCTCCCTCGGCTACGAGCAGTACTTC.

The gene calls are TRBV2 and TRBJ2-1; 9 bases align to TRBD1. V was clipped by 3 bases and J by 13 bases; unmatched bases: 7. CDR3 length: 13 residues. The V gene's germline CDR1 is SNHLY and CDR2 FYNNEI. The CDR3 here is CASSDGDRVDQFF. CDR3 in DNA: TGTGCCAGCAGTGACGGGGACAGGGTAGATCAGTTCTTC.

This chain joins TRBV7-9 and TRBJ2-5, with D perhaps TRBD1 (6 bases). V lost 0 bases to trimming and J lost 4 bases, with 12 bases between them. Germline lookup yields CDR1 SEHNR and CDR2 FQNEAQ (reference sequence). There are 15 residues in the CDR3. CDR3 protein: CASSLAQGSRETQYF. The CDR3 bases are TGTGCCAGCAGCTTAGCCCAGGGGAGTCGAGAGACCCAGTACTTC.

The V call is TRBV18, the J call TRBJ2-1, with 11 bases aligning to TRBD2. The V and J ends lost 4 bases and 3 bases, in that order; junction bases with no gene match: 8. Germline-derived CDR1 and CDR2 are KGHSH and LQKENI. The CDR3 is made up of 17 amino acids. As DNA, the CDR3 is TGTGCCAGCTCACGTGGGACTAGCGGACTCCTCTACAATGAGCAGTTCTTC. Protein product: CASSRGTSGLLYNEQFF.

The chain couples TRBV21-1 to TRBJ2-7; the table's D call TRBD1 went unverified against the DNA. TRBV21-1 is listed as a pseudogene. The CDR3 has 11 amino acids. The CDR3 DNA follows: TGTGTCTGGACAGATACCTACGAGCAGTACTTC. Protein: CVWTDTYEQYF.

The CDR3 DNA reads TGTGCCAGCGCCACGACAGGCTTGTACGAGCAGTACTTC. This translates into CASATTGLYEQYF. J is TRBJ2-7 and V is TRBV27; possibly TRBD1 for D (6 bases). V lost 8 bases and J 4 bases, leaving 15 bases between the germline ends. The germline CDR1 and CDR2 sequences are MNHEY and SMNVEV (reference sequence). This CDR3 has 13 amino acids.

This chain joins TRBV30 and TRBJ2-2, with 10 nucleotides matching TRBD1. The CDR3 is 15 amino acids. Trimming at V came to 3 bases and at J to 6 bases, leaving 7 bases not matched to a gene. From germline, CDR1 is GTSNPN and CDR2 SVGIG (reference sequence). The CDR3 spells CAWREDRGWPGELFF. As DNA, the CDR3 is TGTGCCTGGAGGGAGGACAGGGGGTGGCCCGGGGAGCTGTTTTTT.

The V and J genes are TRBV29-1 and TRBJ1-1; D possibly corresponds to TRBD1 (6 bases). Trimming cost V 6 bases and J 5 bases, with 16 bases left between them. Germline values: CDR1 SQVTM, CDR2 ANQGSEA. This CDR3 contains 13 residues. The DNA of the CDR3 is TGCAGCGTCGGATTAGGGGGACTTACTGAAGCTTTCTTT. Translating it yields CSVGLGGLTEAFF.